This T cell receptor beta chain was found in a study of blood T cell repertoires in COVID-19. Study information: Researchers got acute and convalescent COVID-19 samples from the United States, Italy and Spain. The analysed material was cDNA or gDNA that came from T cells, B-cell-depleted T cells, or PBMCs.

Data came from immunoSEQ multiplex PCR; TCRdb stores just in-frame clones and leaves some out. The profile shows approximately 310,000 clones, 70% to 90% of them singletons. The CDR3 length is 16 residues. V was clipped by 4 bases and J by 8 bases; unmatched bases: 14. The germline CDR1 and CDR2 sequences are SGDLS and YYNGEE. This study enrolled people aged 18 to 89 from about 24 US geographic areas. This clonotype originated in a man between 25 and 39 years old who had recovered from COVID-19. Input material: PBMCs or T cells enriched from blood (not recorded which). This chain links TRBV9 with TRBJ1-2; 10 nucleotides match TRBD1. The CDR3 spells CASSPSSGQGREGYTF. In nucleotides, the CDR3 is TGTGCCAGCAGCCCTTCCTCGGGACAGGGGAGAGAAGGCTACACCTTC.